A single sample is the source of the 28 T cell receptor beta chains below, sequenced in a study of OX40 agonist ivuxolimab in advanced cancers. TCRdb's copy holds only in-frame clones and misses some; the assay was immunoSEQ multiplex PCR. The repertoire includes 70,000 to 80,000 clones, 75% to 90% of them detected once, and about 1.3% sits in the top ten. Sequenced here: CD4+ or CD8+ T cells sorted from blood, sampled in a trial of the OX40 agonist ivuxolimab. Every receptor here comes from an adult with an advanced solid tumor such as melanoma, head and neck, liver or kidney cancer.

The chain carries TRBV5-6 and TRBJ1-5; D call uncertain. V lost 4 bases, J lost 6 bases, and 11 bases lay in between. Germline loops: CDR1 SGHDT, CDR2 YYEEEE. There are 13 residues in the CDR3. The CDR3 bases are TGTGCCAGCAGCCTTCGGTTGGGTCAGCCCCAGCATTTT. Translation gives CASSLRLGQPQHF.

The chain carries TRBV9 and TRBJ2-3, with 10 nucleotides matching TRBD2. V was pared by 4 bases and J by 4 bases, with 9 bases of the junction left unmatched. Germline V gene sequence: CDR1 SGDLS, CDR2 YYNGEE. This CDR3 has 16 residues. CDR3 in DNA: TGTGCCAGCAGCTCACCCAGCGGGAGGGCCGCAGATACGCAGTATTTT. It specifies CASSSPSGRAADTQYF.

This clone was observed a few times. The V and J genes are TRBV7-8 and TRBJ1-5; D unresolved. The V and J ends lost 1 base and 7 bases respectively, with 11 bases between them. Germline values: CDR1 SGHVS, CDR2 FQNEAQ. This CDR3 has 14 amino acids. CDR3 residues: CASSLGGIEQPQHF. The DNA of the CDR3 is TGTGCCAGCAGCTTAGGAGGTATAGAGCAGCCCCAGCATTTT.

The chain couples TRBV10-1 to TRBJ2-3; 8 bases fit TRBD2. Germline trimming cut 3 bases from V and 4 bases from J; bases unmatched to any gene: 6. The CDR3 totals 15 residues. Germline CDR1 WNHNN, CDR2 SYGVQD (reference sequence). In nucleotides, the CDR3 is TGCGCCAGCAGTGACGATGCCGGGAGGGCAGATACGCAGTATTTT. Translation gives CASSDDAGRADTQYF.

The chain uses TRBV10-3 and TRBJ2-3; tentatively, D is TRBD1 (6 bases). Trimming stripped 7 bases from V and 1 base from J, with 9 bases between. CDR1 is ENHRY and CDR2 is SYGVKD in the germline V gene. The CDR3 is made up of 13 amino acids. In DNA form, the CDR3 reads TGTGCCATCACCGGACAGCGCACAGATACGCAGTATTTT. Translating it yields CAITGQRTDTQYF.

This clone has a single count. The V and J genes are TRBV27 and TRBJ2-1; 9 nucleotides match TRBD2. CDR3 size: 15 residues. CDR1 and CDR2 (germline): MNHEY, SMNVEV (reference sequence). V shed 3 bases, J shed 3 bases, and the junction held 3 bases outside the gene matches. CDR3 nucleotides: TGTGCCAGCAGTTTCACTAGCGGGTTCTACAATGAGCAGTTCTTC. Its protein is CASSFTSGFYNEQFF.

The V call is TRBV9, the J call TRBJ1-4; no clear D gene. The CDR3 consists of 16 residues. Germline CDR1 is SGDLS and CDR2 is YYNGEE. V was pared by 1 base and J by 2 bases, with 12 bases between. CDR3 loop: CASSVTLTDTNEKLFF. The DNA of the CDR3 is TGTGCCAGCAGCGTAACCCTCACGGACACTAATGAAAAACTGTTTTTT. Combining the CDR3 with reference TRBV9 and TRBJ1-4 gives the whole variable domain DSGVTQTPKHLITATGQRVTLRCSPRSGDLSVYWYQQSLDQGLQFLIQYYNGEERAKGNILERFSAQQFPDLHSELNLSSLELGDSALYFCASSVTLTDTNEKLFFGSGTQLSVL.

The sample holds one count of this clone. The rearrangement uses TRBV7-9 and TRBJ1-1; D is ambiguous. CDR1 is SEHNR and CDR2 is FQNEAQ in the germline V gene (reference sequence). The CDR3 loop spans 14 amino acids. V was pared by 5 bases and J by 4 bases, with 14 bases between. The chain's CDR3 is CASSPRRMGTEAFF. The CDR3 region has the DNA TGTGCCAGCAGCCCTAGACGGATGGGCACTGAAGCTTTCTTT.

This chain joins TRBV7-2 and TRBJ2-6; D is undetermined. Germline V gene sequence: CDR1 SGHTA, CDR2 FQGNSA. This CDR3 has 15 residues. Trimming pared 5 bases from V and 0 bases from J, leaving 8 bases between. The CDR3 here is CASSNSGSGANVLTF. The CDR3 coding sequence is TGTGCCAGCAGCAACTCGGGCTCTGGGGCCAACGTCCTGACTTTC.

This chain links TRBV6-5 with TRBJ1-2; D gene uncertain. There are 16 residues in the CDR3. Trimming stripped 4 bases from V and 3 bases from J, with 18 bases between. The germline V gene has CDR1 MNHEY and CDR2 SVGAGI. In DNA, the CDR3 is TGTGCCAGCAGTTCATTGTCGGGAGGGTCATACTATGGCTACACCTTC. This gives the protein CASSSLSGGSYYGYTF.

The chain has TRBV5-4 and TRBJ2-1; D possibly corresponds to TRBD1 (6 bases). Germline V gives CDR1 SGHNT, CDR2 YYREEE (reference sequence). The CDR3 is 13 amino acids. V was cut by 2 bases and J by 8 bases, with 11 bases left in between. The CDR3: CASSFQGRDEQFF. The CDR3 DNA reads TGTGCCAGCAGCTTCCAGGGGAGAGATGAGCAGTTCTTC.

V is TRBV30 and J is TRBJ1-2; TRBD1 might be the D (6 bases). The germline V and J ends were trimmed by 0 bases and 6 bases, with 20 bases remaining between them. The germline CDR1 and CDR2 sequences are GTSNPN and SVGIG (reference sequence). CDR3 size: 16 residues. The CDR3 DNA sequence: TGTGCCTGGAGTGTCGGTCGGGGGGCCGGATTAAATGGCTACACCTTC. This translates into CAWSVGRGAGLNGYTF.

The genes are TRBV19 and TRBJ1-1, with no clear D. Trimming cost V 5 bases and J 11 bases, with 24 bases left between them. CDR1 LNHDA and CDR2 SQIVND come from the germline V gene (reference sequence). The CDR3 covers 15 residues. The CDR3 DNA reads as TGTGCCAGTAGTGGAATGGATACGGGTGGGTTTCGGGCTTTCTTT. Translated: CASSGMDTGGFRAFF.

The rearrangement uses TRBV11-2 and TRBJ2-6; D is possibly TRBD2 (5 bases). Germline V CDR1 and CDR2: SGHAT, FQNNGV. The CDR3 length is 15 residues. The V end was cut by 5 bases, the J end by 1 base, with 9 bases between. CDR3 sequence: CASSTSTSGANVLTF. The CDR3 DNA reads as TGTGCCAGCAGCACTAGTACTTCTGGGGCCAACGTCCTGACTTTC.

V is TRBV6-6 and J is TRBJ1-2; possibly TRBD1 for D (6 bases). The CDR3 covers 14 residues. V was clipped by 7 bases and J by 4 bases, with 16 bases between them. Germline CDR1 reads MNHNY; CDR2 reads SVGAGI (reference sequence). DNA for the CDR3: TGTGCCAGCACAACTTCCGGGGGCGCCTATGGCTACACCTTC. It encodes CASTTSGGAYGYTF.

The chain carries TRBV6-5 and TRBJ2-3; no clear D. Germline lookup yields CDR1 MNHEY and CDR2 SVGAGI. This CDR3 region has 14 residues. The V gene lost 8 bases and the J gene lost 3 bases, with 15 bases spanning the gap. The CDR3 DNA follows: TGTGCCAGCTCGCTGTCCAGCCTGACAGATACGCAGTATTTT. Protein: CASSLSSLTDTQYF.

This chain joins TRBV19 and TRBJ1-5; D might be TRBD1 (5 bases). This CDR3 is built from 14 residues. V was pared by 4 bases and J by 6 bases, with 13 bases between. In germline, CDR1 is LNHDA, CDR2 SQIVND (reference sequence). CDR3 DNA sequence: TGTGCCAGTAGTACGGCCAGGGCGGGTCAGCCCCAGCATTTT. Translated: CASSTARAGQPQHF. The variable domain in full, with the rest retrieved from reference TRBV19 and TRBJ1-5, is DGGITQSPKYLFRKEGQNVTLSCEQNLNHDAMYWYRQDPGQGLRLIYYSQIVNDFQKGDIAEGYSVSREKKESFPLTVTSAQKNPTAFYLCASSTARAGQPQHFGDGTRLSIL.

The chain joins TRBV7-3 to TRBJ2-1; 9 positions agree with TRBD2. CDR1 and CDR2 from the germline V gene are SGHTA and FQGTGA. CDR3 length equals 14 residues. Trimming removed 5 bases from V and 7 bases from J; junction bases left unmatched: 6. In DNA form, the CDR3 reads TGTGCCAGCAGCGTGGGACTAGCTGATAATGAGCAGTTCTTC. Protein product: CASSVGLADNEQFF.

The rearrangement uses TRBV11-2 and TRBJ2-2, with D possibly TRBD1 on 6 matching bases. This CDR3 has 15 amino acids. The V gene's germline CDR1 is SGHAT and CDR2 FQNNGV. V lost 7 bases, J lost 2 bases, and 14 bases lay in between. CDR3 sequence reads: CASTPGTRNTGELFF. In nucleotides, the CDR3 is TGTGCCAGCACCCCCGGGACAAGAAACACCGGGGAGCTGTTTTTT.

This chain uses TRBV5-1 with TRBJ2-5; D might be TRBD2 (6 bases). The germline gives CDR1 SGHRS, CDR2 YFSETQ. The CDR3 extends over 15 amino acids. V was cut by 0 bases and J by 2 bases, with 11 bases left in between. The CDR3 DNA is TGCGCCAGCAGCTTGGAAGGGAGGACACAAGAGACCCAGTACTTC. Translated: CASSLEGRTQETQYF.

V usage is TRBV4-2 and J usage is TRBJ2-7; possibly TRBD2 for D (7 bases). Between the trimmed V and J ends, which lost 8 bases and 2 bases, there was a span of 25 bases. Germline V gene data show CDR1 as LGHNA and CDR2 as YNFKEQ. This CDR3 has 17 amino acids. This CDR3 reads CASGGGGDRSGTYEQYF. The DNA for the CDR3 is TGTGCCAGCGGAGGGGGGGGAGACCGCTCAGGAACCTACGAGCAGTACTTC.

A single count supports this clone. The gene calls are TRBV19 and TRBJ1-5; D gene unclear. The germline V gene has CDR1 LNHDA and CDR2 SQIVND (reference sequence). Trimming removed 9 bases at V and 2 bases at J, with 11 bases between. This CDR3 contains 13 residues. CDR3 in amino acids: CASRREGNQPQHF. The CDR3 region has the DNA TGTGCCAGCCGACGTGAGGGCAATCAGCCCCAGCATTTT.

The J gene is TRBJ1-1, the V gene TRBV6-1; unclear D gene. The CDR3 covers 11 residues. Trimming shortened V by 7 bases and J by 5 bases, and 8 bases separated the two germline ends. Germline V CDR1 and CDR2: MNHNS, SASEGT. CDR3 sequence (DNA): TGTGCCAGCACTCTGGAGACTGAAGCTTTCTTT. Its protein product is CASTLETEAFF.

This chain joins TRBV30 and TRBJ2-1, with D tentatively TRBD2 (6 bases). This CDR3 contains 15 residues. Trimming stripped 6 bases from V and 4 bases from J, with 19 bases between. Germline V gives CDR1 GTSNPN, CDR2 SVGIG (reference sequence). For the CDR3, the DNA is TGTGCCTGCCCCCACCAGGAGGGACTTTACAATGAGCAGTTCTTC. Protein product: CACPHQEGLYNEQFF.

The J gene is TRBJ2-5, the V gene TRBV14; perhaps D is TRBD1 or TRBD2 (6 bases each). This CDR3 spans 17 amino acids. The V gene's germline CDR1 is SGHDN and CDR2 FVKESK. V gave up 0 bases and J gave up 5 bases, with 19 bases separating them. The CDR3 is CASSQDRRGARGETQYF. The CDR3 DNA is TGTGCCAGCAGCCAAGATAGGAGGGGGGCCCGAGGGGAGACCCAGTACTTC.

This clone was found a few times. This sequence joins TRBV29-1 and TRBJ1-1; D is unclear. Germline values: CDR1 SQVTM, CDR2 ANQGSEA. This CDR3 spans 11 amino acids. V was clipped by 4 bases and J by 5 bases, with 8 bases between them. CDR3 sequence (DNA): TGCAGCGTTGGTAAAAGGACTGAAGCTTTCTTT. Translated, it gives CSVGKRTEAFF. The whole variable domain, remainder taken from reference TRBV29-1 and TRBJ1-1, is SAVISQKPSRDICQRGTSLTIQCQVDSQVTMMFWYRQQPGQSLTLIATANQGSEATYESGFVIDKFPISRPNLTFSTLTVSNMSPEDSSIYLCSVGKRTEAFFGQGTRLTVV.

The CDR3 DNA reads TGTGCCAGCGACTTGGAGGGCGCGAACACCGGGGAGCTGTTTTTT. The encoded protein is CASDLEGANTGELFF. The chain joins TRBV5-6 to TRBJ2-2; TRBD2 might be the D (6 bases). Germline V lookup: CDR1 SGHDT, CDR2 YYEEEE. The V gene lost 7 bases and the J gene lost 0 bases, with 13 bases spanning the gap. The CDR3 loop spans 15 amino acids.

The chain couples TRBV30 to TRBJ2-3; 9 nucleotides align to TRBD2. The CDR3 contains 19 residues. Per germline, CDR1 GTSNPN and CDR2 SVGIG (reference sequence). V lost 0 bases and J lost 4; bases outside the gene matches: 17. The CDR3 nucleotides read TGTGCCTGGAGTGTGAACCGCCGAGGGGGACTAGCAAACGCAGATACGCAGTATTTT. It translates to CAWSVNRRGGLANADTQYF. The full variable domain, in which reference TRBV30 and TRBJ2-3 provide the parts outside the CDR3, is SQTIHQWPATLVQPVGSPLSLECTVEGTSNPNLYWYRQAAGRGLQLLFYSVGIGQISSEVPQNLSASRPQDRQFILSSKKLLLSDSGFYLCAWSVNRRGGLANADTQYFGPGTRLTVL.